A selection of T cell receptor beta chains follows, all from one sample in a study of T cell clones after liver transplantation. Profiling relied on immunoSEQ multiplex PCR, and the TCRdb table lists in-frame clones only, not all of them. The sample contains some 60,000 clones, 71% of which appear only once. The sample here was CD4+ T cells from blood, taken before liver transplant. All receptors come from a human donor who received a liver transplant. The CDR3 runs from the conserved cysteine through the conserved F or W. The D gene is left open where the match is weak. For some rows the clone size is stated as once, few or many, or as a class when expanded; others skip it.

clone_size j_call d_call v_call cdr3_nt cdr3_aa
. TRBJ1-4 . TRBV2 TGTGCCAGCAGTGGCAGGGCAACTAATGAAAAACTGTTTTTT CASSGRATNEKLFF
. TRBJ2-2 . TRBV6-4 TGTGCCAGCAGTGGGGGCGACACCGGGGAGCTGTTTTTT CASSGGDTGELFF
. TRBJ2-7 . TRBV11-2 TGTGCCAGCAGCCGACAGCAAAGGGGCCTGTACGAGCAGTACTTC CASSRQQRGLYEQYF
once TRBJ2-3 . TRBV9 TGTGCCAGCAGCGGGGAGGCTGGGACAGTCACAGATACGCAGTATTTT CASSGEAGTVTDTQYF
. TRBJ2-2 . TRBV5-1 TGCGCCAGCAGCTTGGTGAGGGAAGCCGGGGAGCTGTTTTTT CASSLVREAGELFF
few TRBJ2-7 . TRBV27 TGTGCCAGCAGGTTACAGGGAAGCTACGAGCAGTACTTC CASRLQGSYEQYF
. TRBJ1-1 . TRBV5-4 TGTGCCAGCAGCTCCAAGGGAGGGTCGAACACTGAAGCTTTCTTT CASSSKGGSNTEAFF
. TRBJ2-3 TRBD2 TRBV19 TGTGCCAGCGGAAGCGGGGCCCCCACAGATACGCAGTATTTT CASGSGAPTDTQYF
. TRBJ2-7 TRBD2 TRBV4-2 TGTGCCAGCAGCCAAGACGCCGAGACTAGCTTCTACGAGCAGTACTTC CASSQDAETSFYEQYF
. TRBJ1-5 . TRBV2 TGTGCCAGCACCACATACGCCAGGCAGCCCCAGCATTTT CASTTYARQPQHF
. TRBJ2-1 TRBD2 TRBV5-1 TGCGCCAGCAGCGTCGGGACTAGCGGGGGGGCGGGTGAGCAGTTCTTC CASSVGTSGGAGEQFF
few TRBJ2-5 TRBD1 TRBV6-5 TGTGCCAGCAGTCGAGACAGGGGGCAGGAGACCCAGTACTTC CASSRDRGQETQYF
. TRBJ2-7 TRBD2 TRBV12-5 TGTGCTAGTGCGGGAGCGGGGGGTTACTACGAGCAGTACTTC CASAGAGGYYEQYF
. TRBJ1-1 . TRBV7-6 TGTGCCAGCAGCTCCGGGATGAACACTGAAGCTTTCTTT CASSSGMNTEAFF
. TRBJ2-5 TRBD1 TRBV5-1 TGCGCCAGCAGCCCGGGGACAGGGCGAGAGACCCAGTACTTC CASSPGTGRETQYF
. TRBJ2-2 TRBD1 TRBV28 TGTGCCAGCACCACAGCGGGACAGGGGGCCGGGGAGCTGTTTTTT CASTTAGQGAGELFF
. TRBJ2-7 TRBD2 TRBV7-9 TGTGCCAGCAGCGCCGGGGGGGTCTCCTACGAGCAGTACTTC CASSAGGVSYEQYF
many TRBJ2-7 TRBD2 TRBV11-3 TGTGCCAGCAGCCCTGGTCGGGGGGCCTACGAGCAGTACTTC CASSPGRGAYEQYF
. TRBJ1-1 . TRBV29-1 TGCAGCGTTGATCCAGGCCGGAACACTGAAGCTTTCTTT CSVDPGRNTEAFF
. TRBJ1-2 . TRBV7-2 TGTGCCAGCAGCGGGGCAGGGTTTGGCTACACCTTC CASSGAGFGYTF
many TRBJ1-2 TRBD1 TRBV15 TGTGCCACCAGCAGAGAACCGCAGGGGGCGGGTGGCTACACCTTC CATSREPQGAGGYTF
few TRBJ2-5 TRBD2 TRBV11-3 TGTGCCAGCAGCAAAGGACTAGCGGAAGGGGGAGAGACCCAGTACTTC CASSKGLAEGGETQYF
. TRBJ2-6 . TRBV4-1 TGCGCCAGCAGCCAAGGGGTACAGGGCTTGATCTCTGGGGCCAACGTCCTGACTTTC CASSQGVQGLISGANVLTF
. TRBJ1-5 . TRBV30 TGTGCCTGGTCTGTGGAGAGAAATCAGCCCCAGCATTTT CAWSVERNQPQHF
once TRBJ2-7 TRBD2 TRBV5-5 TGTGCCAGCAGCTTGGCCGGCGCGGGGGGGCCAAACGAGCAGTACTTC CASSLAGAGGPNEQYF
. TRBJ1-5 . TRBV15 TGTGCCACCAGCAGGGAGAGGAGCAATCAGCCCCAGCATTTT CATSRERSNQPQHF
. TRBJ2-2 TRBD1 TRBV6-1 TGTGCCAGCACCCGGGACAGGGTAACCGGGGAGCTGTTTTTT CASTRDRVTGELFF
. TRBJ2-3 TRBD2 TRBV7-2 TGTGCCAGCAGCTCCGGCCCGGGGGGGGCAGATACGCAGTATTTT CASSSGPGGADTQYF
. TRBJ1-1 TRBD1 TRBV30 TGTGCCTGGAGGGTCGGCAGGGGGGTGACTGAAGCTTTCTTT CAWRVGRGVTEAFF
few TRBJ1-5 . TRBV4-1 TGCGCCAGCAGCCAAGATCATGATCGGAGAAATAGCAATCAGCCCCAGCATTTT CASSQDHDRRNSNQPQHF
. TRBJ2-7 . TRBV5-6 TGTGCCAGCAGCTCGATTGGTTTTGGGGGCAGTCATCCATACGAGCAGTACTTC CASSSIGFGGSHPYEQYF
. TRBJ2-3 . TRBV14 TGTGCCAGCAGCCAAGAATGGGGCTTGGGGGGGCCAGATACGCAGTATTTT CASSQEWGLGGPDTQYF
. TRBJ1-1 . TRBV5-6 TGTGCCAGCAGCGCCCAGGGGACCACTGAAGCTTTCTTT CASSAQGTTEAFF
. TRBJ2-7 . TRBV7-3 TGTGCCAGCAGCTTAAACGCAGGGGCGGGCTACGAGCAGTACTTC CASSLNAGAGYEQYF
. TRBJ2-1 . TRBV6-1 TGTGCCAGCAGTGTACGGGCGGGGCACGTCAATGAGCAGTTCTTC CASSVRAGHVNEQFF
. TRBJ1-2 TRBD1 TRBV7-3 TGTGCCAGCAGCGACCAGGGGGGTTATGGCTACACCTTC CASSDQGGYGYTF
. TRBJ2-3 TRBD2 TRBV4-1 TGCGCCAGCAGCAAAGGACTAGCGGGGGATACCAACACAGATACGCAGTATTTT CASSKGLAGDTNTDTQYF
once TRBJ2-1 TRBD1 TRBV28 TGTGCCAGTTTCAGACAGGGAGTTAAGAATGAGCAGTTCTTC CASFRQGVKNEQFF
medium-sized TRBJ2-3 TRBD2 TRBV11-2 TGTGCCAGCAGTTACAATAGCGGGGTTAGCACAGATACGCAGTATTTT CASSYNSGVSTDTQYF
few TRBJ2-2 . TRBV6-4 TGTGCCAGCAGTGAGCAACCAATTAGTGGCGGGGAGCTGTTTTTT CASSEQPISGGELFF
. TRBJ1-4 . TRBV7-9 TGTGCCAGCAGCTTAGGCCAGCCCGGCGGCGGTGAAAAACTGTTTTTT CASSLGQPGGGEKLFF